Given below is one T cell receptor beta chain in context. Profiling relied on immunoSEQ multiplex PCR, and the TCRdb table lists in-frame clones only, not all of them. The sample lists about 53,000 clones; 70% to 90% were seen once. This record belongs to a study of OX40 agonist ivuxolimab in advanced cancers. About the study: Partial responses were achieved by three patients, one with hepatocellular carcinoma and two with cutaneous melanoma.

This CDR3 contains 13 residues. Germline lookup yields CDR1 MRHNA and CDR2 SNTAGT. The V gene end was trimmed by 10 bases and the J gene end by 9 bases; junction bases not matched to a gene: 12. This clonotype was sampled from an adult with an advanced solid tumor such as melanoma, head and neck, liver or kidney cancer. The chain joins TRBV6-4 to TRBJ2-1, with TRBD2 matching 7 bases. Sample: CD4+ or CD8+ T cells sorted from blood, taken in a trial of the OX40 agonist ivuxolimab. CDR3 amino acids: CATGPGGFSEQFF. The CDR3 DNA reads as TGTGCCACGGGACCGGGGGGATTCAGTGAGCAGTTCTTC.